What follows describes a single TCR beta chain. Antigen unknown. This record belongs to a study of T cell responses to AZD1222 COVID-19 vaccine. Whole-study results and caveats: Clonal diversity may have been underestimated, and the donors were mostly white British, with more females than males.

Trimming removed 6 bases from V and 4 bases from J, with 12 bases in between. Per the germline V gene, CDR1 is MNHEY and CDR2 is SVGAGI. This CDR3 contains 13 residues. Generated by immunoSEQ multiplex PCR, the TCRdb table keeps only in-frame clones and is missing some. The sample holds 130,000 to 150,000 clones; around 84% are singletons and the top ten take approximately 5.4%. The chain joins TRBV6-5 to TRBJ1-2; D possibly corresponds to TRBD1 (6 bases). Material: peripheral blood, obtained 28 days after the second AZD1222 dose. The origin of this receptor is an adult who received the AZD1222 COVID-19 vaccine. CDR3: CASSQGPVYGYTF. As DNA, the CDR3 is TGTGCCAGCAGCCAGGGGCCTGTCTATGGCTACACCTTC.